This TCR beta chain emerged from a study of identical twins. TCRdb used MiXCR to reprocess the 5' RACE reads, holding one entry per CDR3 protein. This sample has 350,000 to 400,000 distinct CDR3 sequences; roughly 9% occur once, and the top ten carry 8.5% to 10%. This clonotype occurred many times. As yet, its antigen is unknown. Each donor (without exception) was a healthy Caucasian. Germline lookup yields CDR1 ENHRY and CDR2 SYGVKD. The V segment lost 6 bases and the J segment 6 bases; nucleotides outside the gene matches: 11. The length of the CDR3 is 15 residues. General study points: Twins' surplus sharing was weaker for beta out-of-frame sequences. Monozygotic twin pairs showed more out-of-frame TCR alpha sharing than models estimated.

The clonotype originates from a woman aged 45-65 years in good health. Sequenced input: naive T cells sorted from blood. V gene TRBV10-3 combines with J gene TRBJ1-5; 7 nucleotides match TRBD1. In DNA form, the CDR3 reads TGTGCCATCAGCGCAGGGGGAGCTGGTGCTCAGCCCCAGCATTTT. It encodes CAISAGGAGAQPQHF.